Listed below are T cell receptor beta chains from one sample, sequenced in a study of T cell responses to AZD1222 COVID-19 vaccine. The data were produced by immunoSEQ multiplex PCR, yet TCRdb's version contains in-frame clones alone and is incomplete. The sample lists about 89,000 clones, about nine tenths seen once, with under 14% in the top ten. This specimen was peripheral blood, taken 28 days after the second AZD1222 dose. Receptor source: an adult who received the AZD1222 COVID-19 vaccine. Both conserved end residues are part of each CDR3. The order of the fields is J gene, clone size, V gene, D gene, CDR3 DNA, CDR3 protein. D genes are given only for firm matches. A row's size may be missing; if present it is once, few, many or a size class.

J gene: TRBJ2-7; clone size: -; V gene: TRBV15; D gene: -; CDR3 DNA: TGTGCCACCAGTCCCAGGGTGGTGGCCTACGAGCAGTACTTC; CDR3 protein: CATSPRVVAYEQYF
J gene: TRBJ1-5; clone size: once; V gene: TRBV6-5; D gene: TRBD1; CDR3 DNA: TGTGCCAGCAGTTACGGGCCGGGACAGAGCAATCAGCCCCAGCATTTT; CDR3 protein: CASSYGPGQSNQPQHF
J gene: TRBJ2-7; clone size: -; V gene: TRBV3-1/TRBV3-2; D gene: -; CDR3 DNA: TGTGCCAGCAGCCAAAGAACGGGAGTTGGCGAGCAGTACTTC; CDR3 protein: CASSQRTGVGEQYF
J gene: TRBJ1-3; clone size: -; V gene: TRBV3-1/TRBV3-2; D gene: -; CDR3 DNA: TGTGCCAGCAGCCCCCCGGTGGTTAGAAACACCATATATTTT; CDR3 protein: CASSPPVVRNTIYF
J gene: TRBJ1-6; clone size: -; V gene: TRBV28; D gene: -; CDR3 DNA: TGTGCCAGCAGTTTCCAGCCTTCGGTCGCCCTCCACTTT; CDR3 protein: CASSFQPSVALHF
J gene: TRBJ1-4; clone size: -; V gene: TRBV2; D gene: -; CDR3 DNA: TGTGCCAGCAGGACCCTCACCAGTCGGGCTAATGAAAAACTGTTTTTT; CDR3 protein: CASRTLTSRANEKLFF
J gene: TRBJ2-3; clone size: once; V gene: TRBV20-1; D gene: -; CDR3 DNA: TGCAGTGCTAGAGGCGCGCATACGCAGTATTTT; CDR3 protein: CSARGAHTQYF
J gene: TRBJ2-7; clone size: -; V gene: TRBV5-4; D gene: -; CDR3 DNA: TGTGCCAGCAGCACTCGGACAAAATTGACGATCGAGCAGTACTTC; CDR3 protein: CASSTRTKLTIEQYF
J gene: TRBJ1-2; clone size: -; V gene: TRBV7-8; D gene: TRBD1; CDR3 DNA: TGTGCCAGCAGCTACCGTCCCGGGACAGGGAACAACGGCTACACCTTC; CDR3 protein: CASSYRPGTGNNGYTF
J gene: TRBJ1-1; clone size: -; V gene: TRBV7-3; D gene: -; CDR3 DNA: TGTGCCAGCAGCTTAGTCGGGAATGGGGACACTGAAGCTTTCTTT; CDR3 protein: CASSLVGNGDTEAFF
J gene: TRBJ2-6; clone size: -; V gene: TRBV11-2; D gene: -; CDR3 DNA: TGTGCCAGCAGCTTTGCTGGGGCCAACGTCCTGACTTTC; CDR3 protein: CASSFAGANVLTF
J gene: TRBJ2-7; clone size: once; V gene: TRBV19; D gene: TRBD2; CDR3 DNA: TGTGCCAGTACCACTAAGGGAGGGGACTCCTACGAGCAGTACTTC; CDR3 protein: CASTTKGGDSYEQYF
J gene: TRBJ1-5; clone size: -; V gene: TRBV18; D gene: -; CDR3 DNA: TGTGCCAGCTCACCAGACGGGCTCGGGGTTCGTCAGCCCCAGCATTTT; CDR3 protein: CASSPDGLGVRQPQHF
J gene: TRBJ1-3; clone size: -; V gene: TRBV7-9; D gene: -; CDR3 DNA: TGTGCCAGCAGCTCGACTCGGACCGGCTCTGGAAACACCATATATTTT; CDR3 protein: CASSSTRTGSGNTIYF
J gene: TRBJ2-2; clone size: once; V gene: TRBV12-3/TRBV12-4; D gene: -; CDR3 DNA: TGTGCCAGCAGCCAGGTACCCGGGGAGCTGTTTTTT; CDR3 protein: CASSQVPGELFF
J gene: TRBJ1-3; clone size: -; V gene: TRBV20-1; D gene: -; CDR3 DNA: TGCAGTGCTAGTTTGGGGTTCTCTGGAAACACCATATATTTT; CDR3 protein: CSASLGFSGNTIYF
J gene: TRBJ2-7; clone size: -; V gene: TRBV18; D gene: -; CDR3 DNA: TGTGCCAGCTCACCAAGAACACCCGTGACAGGCTCCTACGAGCAGTACTTC; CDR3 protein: CASSPRTPVTGSYEQYF
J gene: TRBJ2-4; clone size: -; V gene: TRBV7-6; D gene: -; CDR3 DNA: TGTGCCAGCAGCCTCGGACAAAATAGCATTCAGTACTTC; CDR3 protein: CASSLGQNSIQYF
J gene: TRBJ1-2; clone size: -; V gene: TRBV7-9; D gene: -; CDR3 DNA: TGTGCCAGCAGCGGACGGAACCCTAACTATGGCTACACCTTC; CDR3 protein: CASSGRNPNYGYTF
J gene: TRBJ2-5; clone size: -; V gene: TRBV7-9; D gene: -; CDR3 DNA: TGTGCCAGCAGCTTAGCGTCGACCAGGAAACTATACCAAGAGACCCAGTACTTC; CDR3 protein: CASSLASTRKLYQETQYF
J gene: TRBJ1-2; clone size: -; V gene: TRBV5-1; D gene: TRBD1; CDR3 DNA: TGCGCCAGCAGCTCAGGACAGGGCGGTGGCTACACCTTC; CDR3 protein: CASSSGQGGGYTF
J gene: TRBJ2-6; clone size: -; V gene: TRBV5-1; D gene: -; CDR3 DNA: TGCGCCAGCAGCTTGGCCGGCGGAACCGGGGCCAACGTCCTGACTTTC; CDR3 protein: CASSLAGGTGANVLTF
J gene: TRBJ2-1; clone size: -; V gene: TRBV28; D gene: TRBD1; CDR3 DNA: TGTGCCAGCAGTTCACCAGGGACAGGGGCCTACAATGAGCAGTTCTTC; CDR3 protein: CASSSPGTGAYNEQFF
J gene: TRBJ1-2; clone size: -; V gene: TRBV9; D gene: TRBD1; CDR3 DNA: TGTGCCAGCAGCTTTCAGGGACAGCTGATCTATGGCTACACCTTC; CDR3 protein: CASSFQGQLIYGYTF
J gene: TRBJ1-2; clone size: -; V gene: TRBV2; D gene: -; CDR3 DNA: TGTGCCAGCAGTGAATATGGTGTAAACGGGGGCTACACCTTC; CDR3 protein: CASSEYGVNGGYTF
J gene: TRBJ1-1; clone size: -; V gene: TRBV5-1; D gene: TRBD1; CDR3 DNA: TGCGCCAGCAGCTTGGGGTTCGGGACAGAGAACACTGAAGCTTTCTTT; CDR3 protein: CASSLGFGTENTEAFF
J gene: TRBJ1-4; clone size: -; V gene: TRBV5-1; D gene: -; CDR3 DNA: TGCGCCAGCGCGGGCAGGGTGGGTGAAAAACTGTTTTTT; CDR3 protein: CASAGRVGEKLFF
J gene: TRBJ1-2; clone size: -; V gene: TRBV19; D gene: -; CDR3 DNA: TGTGCCAGTACCTTCGACCTGGTAGGTGACTATGGCTACACCTTC; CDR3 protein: CASTFDLVGDYGYTF